The 25 T cell receptor beta chains below all came from one sample that was sequenced in a study of CD8+ T cells in alopecia areata. Once RNA had been extracted, it was reverse transcribed into cDNA to act as the sequencing template. Data came from immunoSEQ multiplex PCR; TCRdb stores just in-frame clones and leaves some out. The data hold tens of thousands of clones, with roughly half observed a single time. Sequencing was done on a sample of NKG2D-high CD8+ T cells sorted from blood. The receptors come from a human donor with alopecia areata.

This chain joins TRBV7-8 and TRBJ2-5; D might be TRBD1 or TRBD2, each matching 5 bases. This CDR3 comprises 14 residues. V was pared by 3 bases and J by 4 bases, with 12 bases between. The germline gives CDR1 SGHVS, CDR2 FQNEAQ. The CDR3 reads CASSLHGTAETQYF. CDR3 DNA sequence: TGTGCCAGCAGCTTGCACGGGACGGCAGAGACCCAGTACTTC.

Only a few counts were recorded for this clone. The gene calls are TRBV28 and TRBJ2-1; 9 nucleotides agree with TRBD2. CDR1 and CDR2 (germline): MDHEN, SYDVKM. CDR3 length equals 14 residues. V lost 7 bases, J lost 6 bases, and 7 bases stayed unmatched. This chain's CDR3 is CASKLASGTNEQFF. The DNA of the CDR3 is TGTGCCAGCAAGTTGGCTAGCGGGACCAATGAGCAGTTCTTC.

The CDR3 here is CSGTQDNEQFF. DNA of the CDR3: TGCAGCGGGACGCAGGACAATGAGCAGTTCTTC. The rearrangement uses TRBV29-1 and TRBJ2-1; D call uncertain. Germline V gene lookup returns CDR1 SQVTM and CDR2 ANQGSEA. The V end lost 7 bases, the J end lost 5 bases, and 9 bases lay between the germline ends. This CDR3 is 11 amino acids long.

In its sample, this clone was seen once. The chain combines TRBV5-1 with TRBJ2-3, with D maybe TRBD1 (5 bases). The V end was cut by 0 bases, the J end by 0 bases, with 8 bases between. The CDR3 has 15 residues. CDR1 and CDR2 from the germline V gene are SGHRS and YFSETQ. CDR3 nucleotide sequence: TGCGCCAGCAGCTTGGACAGGACCAGCACAGATACGCAGTATTTT. Protein sequence: CASSLDRTSTDTQYF.

This clone has more than one count but fewer than ten. The V call is TRBV29-1, the J call TRBJ2-2; tentative D call: TRBD1 (6 bases). Trimming took off 7 bases at V and 3 bases at J, with 6 bases between the two ends. The CDR3 runs to 11 residues. The germline V gene has CDR1 SQVTM and CDR2 ANQGSEA. The CDR3 here is CSGQDTGELFF. DNA for the CDR3: TGCAGCGGACAGGACACCGGGGAGCTGTTTTTT.

The rearrangement joins TRBV29-1 to TRBJ2-1, with 9 bases fitting TRBD2. The germline V gene encodes CDR1 SQVTM and CDR2 ANQGSEA. This CDR3 is built from 14 residues. The V segment lost 3 bases and the J segment 8 bases; nucleotides outside the gene matches: 8. CDR3 DNA: TGCAGCGTTGAGGTGGCGGGAGGGCCGCATGAGCAGTTCTTC. Its translation: CSVEVAGGPHEQFF.

This clone was counted a few times. This sequence joins TRBV29-1 and TRBJ1-2; D is undetermined. Trimming pared 6 bases from V and 0 bases from J, leaving 20 bases between. Per the germline V gene, CDR1 is SQVTM and CDR2 is ANQGSEA. The CDR3 length is 16 residues. Here the CDR3 reads CSVFSATPHTNYGYTF. In DNA, the CDR3 is TGCAGCGTGTTTAGTGCAACTCCACATACTAACTATGGCTACACCTTC.

This clone has a handful of counts. V and J are TRBV14 and TRBJ2-7; tentative D call: TRBD1 (6 bases). This CDR3 has 13 residues. Germline values: CDR1 SGHDN, CDR2 FVKESK. V was trimmed by 4 bases and J by 6 bases, leaving 13 bases between them. Here the CDR3 reads CASSLNAGAEQYF. For the CDR3, the DNA is TGTGCCAGCAGCCTCAACGCAGGGGCCGAGCAGTACTTC. Complete variable domain (other parts from reference TRBV14 and TRBJ2-7): EAGVTQFPSHSVIEKGQTVTLRCDPISGHDNLYWYRRVMGKEIKFLLHFVKESKQDESGMPNNRFLAERTGGTYSTLKVQPAELEDSGVYFCASSLNAGAEQYFGPGTRLTVT.

Comment on this clone: At one end the junction does not follow the germline gene, possibly because of a read error. This rearrangement joins TRBV2 to TRBJ2-7; 7 bases fit TRBD2. Germline V gives CDR1 SNHLY, CDR2 FYNNEI. The length of the CDR3 is 15 residues. The CDR3 bases are TGCGGGGTAAAGGGTGCGGGAGCGACCATCTACGAGCAGTACTTC. It yields the protein CGVKGAGATIYEQYF.

The chain joins TRBV29-1 to TRBJ2-5; D gene uncertain. The better agreement between TRBJ2-7 and the DNA end casts doubt on the J call. The germline CDR1 and CDR2 sequences are SQVTM and ANQGSEA. This CDR3 comprises 12 residues. The CDR3 is CSVAEDTYEQYF. As DNA, the CDR3 is TGCAGCGTTGCCGAGGATACCTACGAGCAGTACTTC.

The chain carries TRBV28 and TRBJ1-5; D not certain. The germline gives CDR1 MDHEN, CDR2 SYDVKM. This CDR3 region has 10 residues. Trimming stripped 3 bases from V and 8 bases from J, with 2 bases between. In DNA form, the CDR3 reads TGTGCCAGCAGTTTCGAGCCCCAGCATTTT. It translates to CASSFEPQHF.

The chain has TRBV29-1 and TRBJ2-1; D uncertain. Germline assignment: CDR1 SQVTM and CDR2 ANQGSEA. The CDR3 runs 8 residues. Trimming took off 7 bases at V and 13 bases at J, with 8 bases between the two ends. The CDR3 DNA reads as TGCAGCGCCGACATTCAGTTCTTC. Protein: CSADIQFF.

This clone was found once. V usage is TRBV9 and J usage is TRBJ2-3, with D hard to call. Germline V CDR1 and CDR2: SGDLS, YYNGEE. The CDR3 length is 14 residues. V was trimmed by 0 bases and J by 5 bases, leaving 10 bases between them. In DNA, the CDR3 is TGTGCCAGCAGCGTAGCTCCCGTCGGAGATACGCAGTATTTT. This encodes CASSVAPVGDTQYF.

In its sample, this clone was seen a few times. The chain uses TRBV10-3 and TRBJ2-1; 7 bases are a match to TRBD2. This CDR3 is 13 amino acids long. The germline V gene has CDR1 ENHRY and CDR2 SYGVKD. Germline trimming cut 10 bases from V and 7 bases from J; bases unmatched to any gene: 10. The CDR3 DNA reads as TGTGCCACCCAGGGAGGGCCCAAAAATGAGCAGTTCTTC. Residues: CATQGGPKNEQFF.

The V gene is TRBV29-1, the J gene TRBJ2-2; 9 nucleotides line up with TRBD2. The CDR3 extends over 12 amino acids. Germline CDR1 and CDR2: SQVTM and ANQGSEA. The V gene end was trimmed by 4 bases and the J gene end by 6 bases; junction bases not matched to a gene: 0. CDR3 loop: CSVGTSAGELFF. In DNA form, the CDR3 reads TGCAGCGTTGGGACTAGCGCCGGGGAGCTGTTTTTT.

The rearrangement joins TRBV11-2 to TRBJ2-1; D not resolved. Germline V gene lookup returns CDR1 SGHAT and CDR2 FQNNGV. The CDR3 has 14 residues. Trimming stripped 5 bases from V and 8 bases from J, with 16 bases between. The CDR3 reads CASSLASILDEQFF. CDR3 nucleotides: TGTGCCAGCAGCCTGGCTAGTATTTTGGATGAGCAGTTCTTC.

The genes are TRBV6-5 and TRBJ2-1; 11 nucleotides align to TRBD2. J gave up 1 base and V 6 bases, and 2 bases lay outside the gene matches. Germline values: CDR1 MNHEY, CDR2 SVGAGI. The CDR3 is 15 residues long. The CDR3 DNA reads as TGTGCCAGCAGAGTAGCGGGAGGGTCCTACAATGAGCAGTTCTTC. As protein: CASRVAGGSYNEQFF.

This clone was recorded a few times. The rearrangement joins TRBV21-1 to TRBJ2-4; the D call TRBD2 from the table was never checked on the DNA. TRBV21-1 has pseudogene status. The CDR3 is made up of 16 amino acids. CDR3 region: CASGTSYLRTKNIQYF. The DNA for the CDR3 is TGTGCCAGCGGGACTAGCTATCTTAGGACCAAAAACATTCAGTACTTC.

The chain joins TRBV27 to TRBJ2-5; D is unclear. The germline V gene has CDR1 MNHEY and CDR2 SMNVEV (reference sequence). V lost 0 bases, J lost 5 bases, and 4 bases lay in between. The CDR3 sequence is 12 residues long. CDR3 sequence (DNA): TGTGCCAGCAGTTTATCGGGGGAGACCCAGTACTTC. Residues: CASSLSGETQYF.

A few counts support this clone. The chain couples TRBV29-1 to TRBJ2-3, with a tentative D call TRBD1 (6 bases). V lost 7 bases to trimming and J lost 5 bases, with 19 bases between them. The V gene's germline CDR1 is SQVTM and CDR2 ANQGSEA. This CDR3 comprises 14 residues. The CDR3 loop is CSEMGHQERDTQYF. CDR3 bases: TGCAGCGAAATGGGACATCAGGAAAGAGATACGCAGTATTTT.

This clone was seen more than once but under ten times. Additional DNA sequences in this sample encode the identical CDR3. The V call is TRBV28, the J call TRBJ2-1, with D tentatively TRBD1 (5 bases). Germline CDR1 and CDR2: MDHEN and SYDVKM. The V and J ends lost 2 bases and 5 bases respectively, with 7 bases between them. CDR3 length: 13 residues. The CDR3 DNA reads as TGTGCCAGCAGTTTAGCAGGGAACAATGAGCAGTTCTTC. It is translated as CASSLAGNNEQFF.

The chain links TRBV27 to TRBJ2-7, with TRBD2 as a possible D gene (6 bases). The V end was cut by 6 bases, the J end by 9 bases, with 12 bases between. CDR1 and CDR2 (germline): MNHEY, SMNVEV (reference sequence). The CDR3 is 11 amino acids. In DNA, the CDR3 is TGTGCCAGCAGGGGGTCGGGGGTGCAGTACTTC. Translating gives CASRGSGVQYF.

This clone was observed a handful of times. V gene TRBV19 combines with J gene TRBJ2-7; D gene unclear. The V end was cut by 5 bases, the J end by 4 bases, with 6 bases between. The CDR3 spans 11 residues. In germline, CDR1 is LNHDA, CDR2 SQIVND (reference sequence). The CDR3 nucleotides are TGTGCCAGTAGTTATGGATACGAGCAGTACTTC. Protein product: CASSYGYEQYF.

The CDR3 protein is CAWIRFSGNEQFF. The CDR3 DNA sequence: TGTGCCTGGATACGCTTTTCCGGTAATGAGCAGTTCTTC. The rearrangement links TRBV30 to TRBJ2-1, with D unclear. The germline CDR1 and CDR2 sequences are GTSNPN and SVGIG (reference sequence). Trimming cost V 4 bases and J 7 bases, with 14 bases left between them. This CDR3 region has 13 residues. The whole variable domain, remainder taken from reference TRBV30 and TRBJ2-1, is SQTIHQWPATLVQPVGSPLSLECTVEGTSNPNLYWYRQAAGRGLQLLFYSVGIGQISSEVPQNLSASRPQDRQFILSSKKLLLSDSGFYLCAWIRFSGNEQFFGPGTRLTVL.

This rearrangement joins TRBV29-1 to TRBJ2-5, with a weak D call TRBD1 (6 bases). V was cut by 1 base and J by 3 bases, with 12 bases left in between. Germline CDR1 reads SQVTM; CDR2 reads ANQGSEA. CDR3 length: 14 amino acids. DNA for the CDR3: TGCAGCGTTGAAGGGGGGCCCTCAGAAGAGACCCAGTACTTC. Amino acid sequence: CSVEGGPSEETQYF. Using reference TRBV29-1 and TRBJ2-5 for the parts outside the CDR3, the full variable domain is SAVISQKPSRDICQRGTSLTIQCQVDSQVTMMFWYRQQPGQSLTLIATANQGSEATYESGFVIDKFPISRPNLTFSTLTVSNMSPEDSSIYLCSVEGGPSEETQYFGPGTRLLVL.